Given below is one T cell receptor (beta chain) in context. The antigen remains undetermined. This same CDR3 is encoded by further DNA sequences in the sample. These data originate in a study of shared clonotypes between healthy human individuals. Study-wide results and caveats: The researchers took only blood, and tissue repertoires probably look different.

Sequencing used immunoSEQ multiplex PCR; TCRdb keeps in-frame clones, though not all of them. The sample records 2 million to 2.5 million clones, approximately 94% being singletons. The naive CD8 fraction comprised CD45RO-negative cells positively selected for CCR7 and excluded terminally differentiated effector memory CD45RA+ cells. Those who donated, Caucasian adults without exception, all lived in Nashville, Tennessee. The receptor was derived from a man between 18 and 35 years old in good health. The sequencing input was naive CD8+ T cells sorted from blood.

CDR3 residues: CASSLDAYEQYF. The CDR3 DNA is TGTGCCAGCAGCTTAGATGCCTACGAGCAGTACTTC. The chain recombines TRBV7-9 with TRBJ2-7; no firm D call. Germline loops: CDR1 SEHNR, CDR2 FQNEAQ (reference sequence). The CDR3 is 12 amino acids. V was clipped by 1 base and J by 2 bases, with 3 bases between them.